The 26 T cell receptor beta chains presented below share a single source sample, sequenced in a study of naive and memory T cell subsets. Two oligonucleotides, mixed equimolar, formed the beta constant-region primer covering TRBC1 and TRBC2. Nested alpha and beta constant-region primers with the SP2 primer drove four PCR rounds on ligated cDNA. TCRdb reprocessed the UMI-ligation and nested PCR reads via MiXCR and lists one record per CDR3 protein. The data show tens of thousands of distinct CDR3 sequences, approximately 17% seen once. The sequenced material came from effector memory CD4+ T cells from blood. Subset of the sample: effector memory, CD45RA- CD27-. These receptors were obtained from a human donor in good health.

This clonotype was counted a few times. The chain employs TRBV11-2 and TRBJ1-5, with a possible D match to TRBD1 (5 bases). The CDR3 consists of 15 residues. CDR1 and CDR2 (germline): SGHAT, FQNNGV. The V and J ends lost 1 base and 4 bases respectively, with 11 bases between them. CDR3 region: CASSLGGFGNQPQHF. The CDR3 region has the DNA TGTGCCAGCAGCTTAGGGGGGTTTGGAAATCAGCCCCAGCATTTT.

This chain connects TRBV11-2 to TRBJ1-1; 10 bases align to TRBD1. Germline loops: CDR1 SGHAT, CDR2 FQNNGV. This CDR3 has 14 amino acids. J lost 4 bases, V lost 5 bases, and 4 bases had no gene match. The CDR3 spells CASSLGQGGTEAFF. In DNA form, the CDR3 reads TGTGCCAGCAGCCTCGGACAGGGGGGCACTGAAGCTTTCTTT.

In this sample, this clonotype turned up many times. The chain recombines TRBV12-3 or TRBV12-4 with TRBJ1-1; 8 nucleotides align to TRBD1. The junction had 3 bases not matched to a gene; V was cut back by 2 bases and J by 10 bases. The CDR3 runs 12 residues. CDR3 protein: CASSLTTGGAFF. DNA for the CDR3: TGTGCCAGCAGTTTAACTACAGGGGGAGCTTTCTTT.

J is TRBJ2-3 and V is TRBV5-1, with D perhaps matching TRBD2 (6 bases). The V gene lost 1 base and the J gene lost 3 bases, with 12 bases spanning the gap. This CDR3 has 15 residues. The germline V gene has CDR1 SGHRS and CDR2 YFSETQ. The CDR3 nucleotides read TGCGCCAGCAGCTTGCGCGGGATGGGGACAGATACGCAGTATTTT. Amino acid sequence: CASSLRGMGTDTQYF.

The chain carries TRBV28 and TRBJ1-2; 7 bases match TRBD1. V was clipped by 4 bases and J by 9 bases; unmatched bases: 11. CDR3 length equals 14 residues. Looked up from germline, CDR1 is MDHEN and CDR2 is SYDVKM. DNA for the CDR3: TGTGCCAGCAGTTCACGCCCGGGACAGCCCCGCTACACCTTC. The encoded protein is CASSSRPGQPRYTF.

This clonotype turned up a few times. The rearrangement uses TRBV19 and TRBJ2-1; D gene ambiguous. Per germline, CDR1 LNHDA and CDR2 SQIVND (reference sequence). V lost 3 bases and J lost 0, with 12 bases in between. This CDR3 spans 16 amino acids. In DNA, the CDR3 is TGTGCCAGTAGTATGGATCATACGAACTCCTACAATGAGCAGTTCTTC. This sequence encodes CASSMDHTNSYNEQFF.

The V call is TRBV7-2, the J call TRBJ2-4, with unresolved D. The CDR3 is 14 amino acids. The V end lost 3 bases, the J end lost 0 bases, and 6 bases lay between the germline ends. Germline V CDR1 and CDR2: SGHTA, FQGNSA. CDR3 bases: TGTGCCAGCAGCTTCGAGAGAGCCAAAAACATTCAGTACTTC. Protein product: CASSFERAKNIQYF.

The chain uses TRBV5-6 and TRBJ1-1; TRBD1 aligns across 7 bases. Per the germline V gene, CDR1 is SGHDT and CDR2 is YYEEEE. The V segment lost 1 base and the J segment 0 bases; nucleotides outside the gene matches: 9. The CDR3 sequence is 17 residues long. CDR3 sequence reads: CASSLFYSGQLNTEAFF. CDR3 nucleotides: TGTGCCAGCAGCTTGTTTTATTCGGGACAGCTGAACACTGAAGCTTTCTTT.

For this clonotype: Because the CDR3 is missing its conserved closing phenylalanine or tryptophan, this is likely a read error. V and J are TRBV5-1 and TRBJ1-5, with 7 nucleotides matching TRBD1. Germline V gene sequence: CDR1 SGHRS, CDR2 YFSETQ. The CDR3 is 14 residues long. Germline trimming cut 1 base from V and 2 bases from J; bases unmatched to any gene: 0. In DNA, the CDR3 is TGCGCCAGCAGCTTGACAGGGGGCAATCAGCCCCAGCATCTT. Translation gives CASSLTGGNQPQHL.

On this clonotype: The conserved closing phenylalanine or tryptophan is absent in this CDR3, likely reflecting a read error. This chain links TRBV4-1 with TRBJ2-7; D remains unclear. Germline CDR1 and CDR2: MGHRA and YSYEKL. This CDR3 has 13 residues. Between the trimmed V and J ends, which lost 0 bases and 3 bases, there was a span of 6 bases. The CDR3 is CASSQERHYEQYY. CDR3 DNA: TGCGCCAGCAGCCAAGAAAGGCACTACGAGCAGTACTAC.

This clonotype was found many times. This chain uses TRBV3-1 with TRBJ1-1; D is ambiguous. This CDR3 region has 13 residues. Germline V gene sequence: CDR1 LGHDT, CDR2 YNNKEL (reference sequence). V was shortened by 3 bases and J by 5 bases, with 10 bases between the two germline ends. In DNA, the CDR3 is TGTGCCAGCAGCCAGCTCGAATGGACTGAAGCTTTCTTT. Translating gives CASSQLEWTEAFF.

J is TRBJ2-7 and V is TRBV27, with 10 bases lining up with TRBD2. This CDR3 has 18 amino acids. Trimming removed 1 base from V and 2 bases from J; junction bases left unmatched: 11. Germline CDR1 MNHEY, CDR2 SMNVEV (reference sequence). The CDR3 reads CASSLYPPSGRDPYEQYF. CDR3 DNA sequence: TGTGCCAGCAGTTTATATCCCCCAAGCGGGAGGGACCCCTACGAGCAGTACTTC.

This clonotype showed up many times. This chain connects TRBV18 to TRBJ2-7; TRBD1 is a possible D gene (5 bases). The CDR3 extends over 14 amino acids. Germline V gene lookup returns CDR1 KGHSH and CDR2 LQKENI. V was pared by 6 bases and J by 3 bases, with 15 bases between. In nucleotides, the CDR3 is TGTGCCAGCTCCCTGGCCAGTCAGGGCTACGAGCAGTACTTC. This gives the protein CASSLASQGYEQYF.

This chain uses TRBV20-1 with TRBJ2-5, with D possibly matching TRBD2 (5 bases). Germline assignment: CDR1 DFQATT and CDR2 SNEGSKA (reference sequence). The CDR3 runs 14 residues. V gave up 3 bases and J gave up 0 bases, with 11 bases separating them. The DNA of the CDR3 is TGCAGTGCTAGGAGGGTGGGAAACCAAGAGACCCAGTACTTC. This codes for CSARRVGNQETQYF.

This clonotype has ten or more counts. The genes are TRBV2 and TRBJ2-4; TRBD1 matches 9 bases. Germline trimming cut 5 bases from V and 1 base from J; bases unmatched to any gene: 12. The germline CDR1 and CDR2 sequences are SNHLY and FYNNEI. The CDR3 is 18 residues long. The DNA of the CDR3 is TGTGCCAGCAGTCAAGGATCCGGACAGGGGCGCGCCAAAAACATTCAGTACTTC. Translated, it gives CASSQGSGQGRAKNIQYF.

J is TRBJ2-4 and V is TRBV20-1; D remains unclear. Per germline, CDR1 DFQATT and CDR2 SNEGSKA (reference sequence). The CDR3 runs 14 residues. Trimming took off 2 bases at V and 0 bases at J, with 8 bases between the two ends. CDR3 in DNA: TGCAGTGCTAGACCGCTTCTAGCCAAAAACATTCAGTACTTC. Translating gives CSARPLLAKNIQYF.

This clonotype was counted many times. The V gene is TRBV29-1, the J gene TRBJ1-5; tentatively, D is TRBD1 (6 bases). CDR1 SQVTM and CDR2 ANQGSEA come from the germline V gene. Trimming took off 5 bases at V and 7 bases at J, with 15 bases between the two ends. The CDR3 consists of 13 residues. CDR3 bases: TGCAGCGTTAGCCAGGGGATGGAGCAGCCCCAGCATTTT. Encoded protein: CSVSQGMEQPQHF.

The chain carries TRBV12-3 or TRBV12-4 and TRBJ1-1, with 7 bases matching TRBD1. V shed 6 bases and J 2 bases; nucleotides not matched to a gene: 24. This CDR3 comprises 20 residues. CDR3 nucleotide sequence: TGTGCCAGCAGCCTAAATTTCAAACCGGGACAGCCAATTTTAAACACTGAAGCTTTCTTT. It yields the protein CASSLNFKPGQPILNTEAFF.

CDR3 sequence reads: CSARDLWTSGTENEQFF. CDR3 coding DNA: TGCAGTGCTAGAGATTTGTGGACTAGCGGGACTGAAAATGAGCAGTTCTTC. The V and J genes are TRBV20-1 and TRBJ2-1, with 12 positions matching TRBD2. Germline loops: CDR1 DFQATT, CDR2 SNEGSKA (reference sequence). The CDR3 spans 17 residues. The V gene end was trimmed by 0 bases and the J gene end by 7 bases; junction bases not matched to a gene: 10.

The rearrangement links TRBV29-1 to TRBJ1-1; D is possibly TRBD1 (6 bases). Trimming cost V 7 bases and J 1 base, with 19 bases left between them. This CDR3 is built from 15 residues. Germline V gene data show CDR1 as SQVTM and CDR2 as ANQGSEA. CDR3 loop: CSAQETGGWNTEAFF. The CDR3 nucleotides read TGCAGCGCTCAAGAAACGGGGGGCTGGAACACTGAAGCTTTCTTT.

This clonotype was detected once. The chain combines TRBV7-2 with TRBJ2-2; D is possibly TRBD1 (5 bases). The CDR3 loop spans 15 amino acids. Trimming removed 5 bases at V and 0 bases at J, with 10 bases between. Germline lookup yields CDR1 SGHTA and CDR2 FQGNSA. This chain's CDR3 is CASSRSRANTGELFF. For the CDR3, the DNA is TGTGCCAGCAGCCGCTCCAGGGCGAACACCGGGGAGCTGTTTTTT.

The gene calls are TRBV20-1 and TRBJ2-7; 10 bases line up with TRBD2. The junction had 8 bases not matched to a gene; V was cut back by 0 bases and J by 3 bases. The germline gives CDR1 DFQATT, CDR2 SNEGSKA (reference sequence). This CDR3 comprises 16 residues. The CDR3 DNA reads as TGCAGTGCTAGAGACCACGGACTAGCGGATATCTACGAGCAGTACTTC. Its translation is CSARDHGLADIYEQYF.

This clonotype was counted at least ten times. The genes are TRBV7-9 and TRBJ1-6; no reliable D call. V was pared by 3 bases and J by 6 bases, with 9 bases between. This CDR3 has 14 residues. Per the germline V gene, CDR1 is SEHNR and CDR2 is FQNEAQ (reference sequence). In DNA form, the CDR3 reads TGTGCCAGCAGCTTTGGCAGGAGTAATTCACCCCTCCACTTT. It encodes CASSFGRSNSPLHF.

This chain joins TRBV6-1 and TRBJ2-4; 10 bases agree with TRBD2. V dropped 7 bases and J dropped 3; count of bases not matched to a gene: 6. The CDR3 extends over 15 amino acids. CDR1 and CDR2 (germline): MNHNS, SASEGT. The CDR3 DNA follows: TGTGCCAGCAACCTAGCGGGAGTTGACAAAAACATTCAGTACTTC. Translated, it gives CASNLAGVDKNIQYF.

At least ten counts were recorded for this clonotype. The chain combines TRBV7-2 with TRBJ1-2; D is unresolved. Germline CDR1 and CDR2: SGHTA and FQGNSA. Trimming shortened V by 5 bases and J by 4 bases, and 14 bases separated the two germline ends. The CDR3 sequence is 14 residues long. The CDR3 DNA is TGTGCCAGCAGCCCCGCGAGAGCCGGCTATGGCTACACCTTC. Translating gives CASSPARAGYGYTF. Supplemented by reference TRBV7-2 and TRBJ1-2, the full variable domain reads GAGVSQSPSNKVTEKGKDVELRCDPISGHTALYWYRQSLGQGLEFLIYFQGNSAPDKSGLPSDRFSAERTGGSVSTLTIQRTQQEDSAVYLCASSPARAGYGYTFGSGTRLTVV.

Judged by abundance, this clonotype is medium-sized. The rearrangement uses TRBV27 and TRBJ1-5; D might be TRBD1 (6 bases). The CDR3 sequence is 15 residues long. The germline V and J ends were trimmed by 7 bases and 5 bases, with 18 bases remaining between them. Germline V gene sequence: CDR1 MNHEY, CDR2 SMNVEV (reference sequence). The CDR3 DNA is TGTGCCAGCACCCCCAGGGGTGAAGGACATCAGCCCCAGCATTTT. It is translated as CASTPRGEGHQPQHF.